This entry concerns a single T cell receptor beta chain. Clones were read by immunoSEQ multiplex PCR, and TCRdb kept only the in-frame ones, dropping some. This sample yields some 230,000 clones, of which roughly 83% are seen a single time; around 6.8% belongs to the top ten. This specimen belongs to a study of blood T cell repertoires in COVID-19. For the study at large: The United States, Italy and Spain were the sources of the acute and convalescent COVID-19 samples. PBMCs, B-cell-depleted T cells, or T cells provided the cDNA or gDNA that made up the material.

Germline CDR1 SGHRS, CDR2 YFSETQ. The V end was cut by 4 bases, the J end by 0 bases, with 14 bases between. The CDR3 loop spans 16 amino acids. V is TRBV5-1 and J is TRBJ2-4; D is perhaps TRBD1 (6 bases). The sample comprised peripheral blood. The sequence came from a woman aged 45-60 years with acute or convalescent COVID-19. The CDR3 loop reads CASSPGTSLAKNIQYF. In DNA form, the CDR3 reads TGCGCCAGCAGCCCGGGGACATCATTAGCCAAAAACATTCAGTACTTC.